The T cell receptor beta chain under discussion was sequenced for a study of cytomegalovirus exposure and HLA in healthy donors. Study results and limitations: There were reportedly fewer N-insertions in an Asian-associated ancestry cluster than the roughly 670-donor mean, in a later analysis.

Worth noting for this clone: Antigen specificity is unknown.

60 Vbeta and 13 Jbeta primers were used in PCR. The table came from immunoSEQ multiplex PCR; TCRdb's copy has only in-frame clones and leaves some out. Of 120,000 or so clones listed, roughly 80% were seen once; the top ten hold 3.5% to 4.5%. The sample comprised PBMCs. The TCR originated in a man younger than 35 in good health and CMV-seropositive.

The CDR3 spells CASSNSDRGVLKLFF. The CDR3 nucleotides are TGTGCCAGCTCAAATTCCGACAGGGGTGTTCTCAAACTGTTTTTT. The chain combines TRBV18 with TRBJ1-4; TRBD1 matches at 8 bases. The CDR3 extends over 15 amino acids. Looked up from germline, CDR1 is KGHSH and CDR2 is LQKENI. Trimming removed 5 bases from V and 11 bases from J; junction bases left unmatched: 13. The whole variable domain, filled in from reference TRBV18 and TRBJ1-4, reads NAGVMQNPRHLVRRRGQEARLRCSPMKGHSHVYWYRQLPEEGLKFMVYLQKENIIDESGMPKERFSAEFPKEGPSILRIQQVVRGDSAAYFCASSNSDRGVLKLFFGSGTQLSVL.